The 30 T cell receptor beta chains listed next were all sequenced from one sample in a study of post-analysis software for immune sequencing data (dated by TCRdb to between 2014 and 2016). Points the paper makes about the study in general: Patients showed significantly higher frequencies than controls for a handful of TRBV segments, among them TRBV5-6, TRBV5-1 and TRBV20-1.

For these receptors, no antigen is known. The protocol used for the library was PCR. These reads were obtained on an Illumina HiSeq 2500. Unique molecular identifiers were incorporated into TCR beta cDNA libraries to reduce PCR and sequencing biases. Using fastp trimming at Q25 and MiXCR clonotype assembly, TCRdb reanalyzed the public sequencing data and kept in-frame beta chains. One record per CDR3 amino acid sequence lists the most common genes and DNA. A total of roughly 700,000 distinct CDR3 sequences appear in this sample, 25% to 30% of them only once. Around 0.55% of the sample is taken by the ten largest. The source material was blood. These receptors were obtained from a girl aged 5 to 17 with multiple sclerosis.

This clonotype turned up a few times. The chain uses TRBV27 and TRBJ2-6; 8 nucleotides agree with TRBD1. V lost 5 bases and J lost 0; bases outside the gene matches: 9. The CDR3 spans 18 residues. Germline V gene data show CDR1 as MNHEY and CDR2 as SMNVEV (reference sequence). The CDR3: CASSPSGTGRSGANVLTF. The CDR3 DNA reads TGTGCCAGCAGTCCATCCGGGACAGGCCGCTCTGGGGCCAACGTCCTGACTTTC.

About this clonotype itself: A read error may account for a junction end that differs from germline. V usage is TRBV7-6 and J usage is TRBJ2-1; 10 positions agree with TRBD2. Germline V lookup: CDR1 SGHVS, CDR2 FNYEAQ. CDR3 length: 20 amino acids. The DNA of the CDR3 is TGTGCCAGCAGCTTAGAGGCAGCGGGAGGGCGGGCAAGCTCCTGCAATGAGCAGTTCTTC. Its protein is CASSLEAAGGRASSCNEQFF.

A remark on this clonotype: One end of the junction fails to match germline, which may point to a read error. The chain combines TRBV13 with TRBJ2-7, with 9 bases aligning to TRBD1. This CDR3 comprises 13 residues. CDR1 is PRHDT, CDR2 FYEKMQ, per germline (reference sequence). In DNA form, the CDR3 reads TGTGCCACCCGGGGACAGGGCTCCAACGAGCAGTACTTC. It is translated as CATRGQGSNEQYF.

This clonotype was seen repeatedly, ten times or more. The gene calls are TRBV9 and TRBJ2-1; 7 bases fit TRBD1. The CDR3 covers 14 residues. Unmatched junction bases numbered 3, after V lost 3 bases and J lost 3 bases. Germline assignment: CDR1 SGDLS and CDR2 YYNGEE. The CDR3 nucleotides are TGTGCCAGCAGCGCCAGGGACAGCTACAATGAGCAGTTCTTC. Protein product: CASSARDSYNEQFF. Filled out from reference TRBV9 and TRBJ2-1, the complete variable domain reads DSGVTQTPKHLITATGQRVTLRCSPRSGDLSVYWYQQSLDQGLQFLIQYYNGEERAKGNILERFSAQQFPDLHSELNLSSLELGDSALYFCASSARDSYNEQFFGPGTRLTVL.

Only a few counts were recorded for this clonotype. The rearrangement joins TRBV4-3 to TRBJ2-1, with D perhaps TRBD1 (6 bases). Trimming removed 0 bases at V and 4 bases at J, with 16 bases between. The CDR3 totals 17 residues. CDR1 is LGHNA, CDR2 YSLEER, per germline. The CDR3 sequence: CASSQDYRGIRYNEQFF. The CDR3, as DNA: TGCGCCAGCAGCCAAGATTATAGGGGGATAAGGTACAATGAGCAGTTCTTC.

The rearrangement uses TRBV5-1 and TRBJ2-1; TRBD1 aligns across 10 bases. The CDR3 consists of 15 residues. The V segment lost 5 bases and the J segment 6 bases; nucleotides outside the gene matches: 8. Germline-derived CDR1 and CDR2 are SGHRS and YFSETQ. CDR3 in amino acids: CASRGGQGKVNEQFF. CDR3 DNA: TGCGCCAGCAGAGGGGGACAGGGGAAGGTCAATGAGCAGTTCTTC.

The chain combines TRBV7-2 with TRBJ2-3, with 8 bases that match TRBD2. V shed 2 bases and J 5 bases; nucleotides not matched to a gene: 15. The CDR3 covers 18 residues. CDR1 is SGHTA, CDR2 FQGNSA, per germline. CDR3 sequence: CASSLRWGKRGMGDTQYF. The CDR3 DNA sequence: TGTGCCAGCAGCTTACGGTGGGGGAAGCGGGGGATGGGAGATACGCAGTATTTT.

CDR3 coding DNA: TGTGCCATCAGGGAGAGGCGGGGGGACTATGGCTACACCTTC. It codes for CAIRERRGDYGYTF. The chain is built from TRBV10-3 and TRBJ1-2; perhaps TRBD1 as D (5 bases). V was clipped by 6 bases and J by 3 bases, with 14 bases between them. The CDR3 covers 14 residues. The germline V gene encodes CDR1 ENHRY and CDR2 SYGVKD.

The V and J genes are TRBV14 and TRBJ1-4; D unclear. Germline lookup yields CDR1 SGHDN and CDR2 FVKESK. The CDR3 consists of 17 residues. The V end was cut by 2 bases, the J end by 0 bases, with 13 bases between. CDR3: CASSQQPGPATNEKLFF. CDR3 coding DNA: TGTGCCAGCAGCCAACAGCCCGGCCCTGCAACTAATGAAAAACTGTTTTTT.

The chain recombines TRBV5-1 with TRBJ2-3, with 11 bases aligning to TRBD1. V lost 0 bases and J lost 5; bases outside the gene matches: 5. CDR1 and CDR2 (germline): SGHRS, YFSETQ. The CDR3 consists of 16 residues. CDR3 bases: TGCGCCAGCAGCTTGGCCGGACAGGGGGCGGGAGATACGCAGTATTTT. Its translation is CASSLAGQGAGDTQYF. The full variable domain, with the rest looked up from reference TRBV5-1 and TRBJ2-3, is KAGVTQTPRYLIKTRGQQVTLSCSPISGHRSVSWYQQTPGQGLQFLFEYFSETQRNKGNFPGRFSGRQFSNSRSEMNVSTLELGDSALYLCASSLAGQGAGDTQYFGPGTRLTVL.

CDR3 coding DNA: TGTGCCAGCAGAAGAGCGGGACAGATATCGGTGTACACCTTC. Protein: CASRRAGQISVYTF. The chain joins TRBV5-6 to TRBJ1-2; TRBD1 matches 7 bases. The CDR3 sequence is 14 residues long. CDR1 and CDR2 from the germline V gene are SGHDT and YYEEEE. The V segment lost 5 bases and the J segment 11 bases; nucleotides outside the gene matches: 15. Together with reference TRBV5-6 and TRBJ1-2, the CDR3 gives the full variable domain: DAGVTQSPTHLIKTRGQQVTLRCSPKSGHDTVSWYQQALGQGPQFIFQYYEEEERQRGNFPDRFSGHQFPNYSSELNVNALLLGDSALYLCASRRAGQISVYTFGSGTRLTVV.

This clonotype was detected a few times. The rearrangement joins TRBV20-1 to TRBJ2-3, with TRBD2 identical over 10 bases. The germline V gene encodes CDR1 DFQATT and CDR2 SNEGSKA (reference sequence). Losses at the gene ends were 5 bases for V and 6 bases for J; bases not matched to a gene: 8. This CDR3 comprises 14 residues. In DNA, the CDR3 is TGCAGTGCTGCGAGCGGGGGGGCAAGGGATACGCAGTATTTT. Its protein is CSAASGGARDTQYF.

CDR3 DNA: TGTGCCAGCAGTTACGCCCGGACAGGGCGGAGGGGCGAGCAGTACTTC. Translated, it gives CASSYARTGRRGEQYF. V is TRBV6-5 and J is TRBJ2-5; 8 bases match TRBD1. The J call may be faulty, since TRBJ2-7 better matches the DNA end. This CDR3 contains 16 residues. Germline CDR1 MNHEY, CDR2 SVGAGI.

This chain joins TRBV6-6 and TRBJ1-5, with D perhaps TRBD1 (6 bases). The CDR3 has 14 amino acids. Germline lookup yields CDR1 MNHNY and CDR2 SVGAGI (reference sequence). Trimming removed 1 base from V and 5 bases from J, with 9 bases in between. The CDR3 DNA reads TGTGCCAGCAGTTACTGGGACAAAGATCAGCCCCAGCATTTT. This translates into CASSYWDKDQPQHF.

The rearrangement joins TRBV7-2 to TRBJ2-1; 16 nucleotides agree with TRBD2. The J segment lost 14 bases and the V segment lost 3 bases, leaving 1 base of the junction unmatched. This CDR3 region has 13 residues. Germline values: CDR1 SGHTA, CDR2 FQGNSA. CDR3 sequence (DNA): TGTGCCAGCAGCTTGGGACTAGCGGGGGGGGAGTTCTTC. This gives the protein CASSLGLAGGEFF.

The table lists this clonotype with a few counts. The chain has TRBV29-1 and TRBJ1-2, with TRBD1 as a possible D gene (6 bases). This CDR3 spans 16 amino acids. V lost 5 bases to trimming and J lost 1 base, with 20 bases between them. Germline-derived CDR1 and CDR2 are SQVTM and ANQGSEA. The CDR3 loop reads CSVQNKGQQINYGYTF. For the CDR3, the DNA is TGCAGCGTTCAAAACAAAGGACAGCAGATTAACTATGGCTACACCTTC.

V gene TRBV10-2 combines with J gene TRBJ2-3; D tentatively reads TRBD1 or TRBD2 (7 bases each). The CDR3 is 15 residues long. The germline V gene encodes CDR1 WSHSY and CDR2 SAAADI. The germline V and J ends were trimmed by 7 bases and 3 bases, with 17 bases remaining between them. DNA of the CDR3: TGCGCCAGCAAGTCGCTCAGGGGGGGGACAGATACGCAGTATTTT. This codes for CASKSLRGGTDTQYF.

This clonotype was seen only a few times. This chain's CDR3 is CASSAVLGEQYF. In DNA form, the CDR3 reads TGTGCCAGCAGTGCAGTACTGGGCGAGCAGTACTTC. The chain couples TRBV25-1 to TRBJ2-7; unclear D gene. The germline V and J ends were trimmed by 4 bases and 6 bases, with 10 bases remaining between them. The germline V gene encodes CDR1 MGHDK and CDR2 SYGVNS. CDR3 length: 12 residues.

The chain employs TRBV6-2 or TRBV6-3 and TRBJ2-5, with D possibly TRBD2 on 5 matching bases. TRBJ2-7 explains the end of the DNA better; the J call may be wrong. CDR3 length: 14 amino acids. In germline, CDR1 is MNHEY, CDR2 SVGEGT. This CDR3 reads CASSYVGGNSEQYF. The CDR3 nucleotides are TGTGCCAGCAGTTACGTCGGAGGAAACTCCGAGCAGTACTTC.

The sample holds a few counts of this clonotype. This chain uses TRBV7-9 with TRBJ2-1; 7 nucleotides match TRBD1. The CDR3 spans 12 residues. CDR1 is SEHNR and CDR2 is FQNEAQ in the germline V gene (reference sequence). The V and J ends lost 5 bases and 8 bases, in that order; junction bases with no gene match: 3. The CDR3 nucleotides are TGTGCCAGCAGCGAGGGGACAGATGAGCAGTTCTTC. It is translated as CASSEGTDEQFF. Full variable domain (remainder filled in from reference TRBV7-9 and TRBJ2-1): DTGVSQNPRHKITKRGQNVTFRCDPISEHNRLYWYRQTLGQGPEFLTYFQNEAQLEKSRLLSDRFSAERPKGSFSTLEIQRTEQGDSAMYLCASSEGTDEQFFGPGTRLTVL.

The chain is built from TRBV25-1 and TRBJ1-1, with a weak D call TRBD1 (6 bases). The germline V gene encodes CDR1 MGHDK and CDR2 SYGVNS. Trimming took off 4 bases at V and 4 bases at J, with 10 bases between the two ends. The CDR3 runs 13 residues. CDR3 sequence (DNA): TGTGCCAGCAGTGTCGGGGGGGCCACTGAAGCTTTCTTT. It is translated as CASSVGGATEAFF.

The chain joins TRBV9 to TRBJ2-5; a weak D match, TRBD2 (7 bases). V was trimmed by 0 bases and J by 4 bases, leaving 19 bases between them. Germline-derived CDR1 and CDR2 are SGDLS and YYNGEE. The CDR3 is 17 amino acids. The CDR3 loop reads CASSVGLGGGRGETQYF. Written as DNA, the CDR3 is TGTGCCAGCAGCGTAGGTCTGGGGGGCGGGAGAGGAGAGACCCAGTACTTC.

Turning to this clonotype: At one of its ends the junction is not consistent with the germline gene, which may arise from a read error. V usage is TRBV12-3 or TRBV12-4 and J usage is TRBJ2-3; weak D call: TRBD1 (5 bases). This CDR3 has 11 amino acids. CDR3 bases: TGTGCCAGCGTGACAGCAGATGCGCAGTATTTT. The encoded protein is CASVTADAQYF.

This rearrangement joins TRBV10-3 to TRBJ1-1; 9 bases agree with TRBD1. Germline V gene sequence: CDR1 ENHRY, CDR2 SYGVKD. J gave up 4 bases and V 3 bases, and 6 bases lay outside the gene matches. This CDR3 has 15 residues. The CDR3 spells CAISDPGQGSTEAFF. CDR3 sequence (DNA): TGTGCCATCAGTGACCCGGGACAGGGAAGCACTGAAGCTTTCTTT.

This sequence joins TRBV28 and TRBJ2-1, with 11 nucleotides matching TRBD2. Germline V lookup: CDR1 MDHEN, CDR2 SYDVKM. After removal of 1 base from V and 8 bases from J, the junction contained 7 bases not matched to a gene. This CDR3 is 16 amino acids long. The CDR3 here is CASSLSLAGGPDEQFF. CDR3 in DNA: TGTGCCAGCAGTTTATCCTTAGCGGGAGGGCCTGATGAGCAGTTCTTC.

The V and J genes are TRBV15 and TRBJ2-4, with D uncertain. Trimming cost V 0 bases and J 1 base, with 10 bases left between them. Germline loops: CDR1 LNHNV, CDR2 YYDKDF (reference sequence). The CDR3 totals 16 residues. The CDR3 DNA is TGTGCCACCAGCAGAGATTTGTGGGTTGCCAAAAACATTCAGTACTTC. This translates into CATSRDLWVAKNIQYF.

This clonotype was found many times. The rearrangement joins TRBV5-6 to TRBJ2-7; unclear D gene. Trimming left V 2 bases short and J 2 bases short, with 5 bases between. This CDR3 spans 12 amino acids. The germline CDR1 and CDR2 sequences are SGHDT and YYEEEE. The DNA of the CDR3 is TGTGCCAGCAGCTTACGGGCCTACGAGCAGTACTTC. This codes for CASSLRAYEQYF.

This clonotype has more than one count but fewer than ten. CDR3 residues: CSARPAESTYEQYF. The CDR3 DNA follows: TGCAGTGCTAGACCGGCGGAGAGCACCTACGAGCAGTACTTC. The rearrangement joins TRBV20-1 to TRBJ2-7; no clear D gene. There are 14 residues in the CDR3. V gave up 2 bases and J gave up 2 bases, with 13 bases separating them. CDR1 and CDR2 (germline): DFQATT, SNEGSKA (reference sequence).

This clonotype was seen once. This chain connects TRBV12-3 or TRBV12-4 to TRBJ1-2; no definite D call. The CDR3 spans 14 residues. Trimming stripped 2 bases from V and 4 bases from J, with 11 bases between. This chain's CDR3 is CASSLIADSYGYTF. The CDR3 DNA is TGTGCCAGCAGTTTAATCGCAGACTCCTATGGCTACACCTTC.

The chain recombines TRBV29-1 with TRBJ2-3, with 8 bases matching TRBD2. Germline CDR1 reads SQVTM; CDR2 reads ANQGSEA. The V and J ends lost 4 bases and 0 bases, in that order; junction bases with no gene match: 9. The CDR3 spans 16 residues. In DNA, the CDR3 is TGCAGCGTTGGTTGGCCAGCGGGAGACAGCACAGATACGCAGTATTTT. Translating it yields CSVGWPAGDSTDTQYF.